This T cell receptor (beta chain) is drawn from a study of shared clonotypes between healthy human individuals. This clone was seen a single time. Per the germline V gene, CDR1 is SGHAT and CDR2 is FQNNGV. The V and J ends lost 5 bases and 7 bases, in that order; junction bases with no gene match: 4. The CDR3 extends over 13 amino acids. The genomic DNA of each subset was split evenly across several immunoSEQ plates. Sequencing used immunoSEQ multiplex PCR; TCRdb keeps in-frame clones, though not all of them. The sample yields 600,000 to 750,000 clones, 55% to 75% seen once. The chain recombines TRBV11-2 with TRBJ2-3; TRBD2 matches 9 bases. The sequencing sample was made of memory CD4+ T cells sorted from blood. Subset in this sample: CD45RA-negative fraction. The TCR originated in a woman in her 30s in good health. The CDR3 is CASSRGTSNTQYF. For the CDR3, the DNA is TGTGCCAGCAGCCGCGGGACTAGCAATACGCAGTATTTT.